Listed here are 5 T cell receptor beta chains from one sample, sequenced in a study of blood T cell repertoires in COVID-19. Sequencing was performed with immunoSEQ multiplex PCR; in TCRdb, only in-frame clones are kept and a portion is missing. The sample gives 150,000 to 200,000 clones, 80% to 90% of which show up once; 11% is in the top ten. The sample was peripheral blood. The receptors were sampled from a human donor in a cohort sampled during active COVID-19.

The J gene is TRBJ2-5, the V gene TRBV10-1; D is unresolved. V lost 5 bases, J lost 3 bases, and 4 bases lay in between. The CDR3 has 11 amino acids. Germline loops: CDR1 WNHNN, CDR2 SYGVQD (reference sequence). The chain's CDR3 is CASSPKETQYF. CDR3 bases: TGCGCCAGCAGTCCAAAAGAGACCCAGTACTTC.

The rearrangement uses TRBV30 and TRBJ1-6; D is possibly TRBD1 (6 bases). The CDR3 contains 13 residues. V lost 5 bases and J 7 bases, leaving 12 bases between the germline ends. Germline V gene data show CDR1 as GTSNPN and CDR2 as SVGIG (reference sequence). CDR3 residues: CAWGGQGNSPLHF. The CDR3 DNA follows: TGTGCCTGGGGGGGGCAGGGAAATTCACCCCTCCACTTT.

This chain's CDR3 is CASSSGSREQFF. In DNA, the CDR3 is TGCGCCAGCAGTAGCGGGTCCCGTGAGCAGTTCTTC. The chain couples TRBV10-1 to TRBJ2-1; TRBD2 might be the D (6 bases). Germline CDR1 is WNHNN and CDR2 is SYGVQD (reference sequence). The germline V and J ends were trimmed by 5 bases and 9 bases, with 11 bases remaining between them. The CDR3 is 12 amino acids.

V is TRBV3-1 (or the pseudogene TRBV3-2) and J is TRBJ1-2; perhaps TRBD1 as D (5 bases). V was trimmed by 4 bases and J by 2 bases, leaving 8 bases between them. Germline values: CDR1 LGHDT, CDR2 YNNKEL (reference sequence). The CDR3 is 13 residues long. As DNA, the CDR3 is TGTGCCAGCAGCCCGACAGAGAACTATGGCTACACCTTC. As protein: CASSPTENYGYTF.

This clone was recorded a few times. This chain joins TRBV6-5 and TRBJ2-7; the D is unclear. The CDR3 loop spans 11 amino acids. The ends were cut back, 8 bases at V and 3 bases at J, with 8 bases in the middle. Germline CDR1 is MNHEY and CDR2 is SVGAGI. The CDR3 here is CASYRDYEQYF. The CDR3 region has the DNA TGTGCCAGCTACAGAGACTACGAGCAGTACTTC.